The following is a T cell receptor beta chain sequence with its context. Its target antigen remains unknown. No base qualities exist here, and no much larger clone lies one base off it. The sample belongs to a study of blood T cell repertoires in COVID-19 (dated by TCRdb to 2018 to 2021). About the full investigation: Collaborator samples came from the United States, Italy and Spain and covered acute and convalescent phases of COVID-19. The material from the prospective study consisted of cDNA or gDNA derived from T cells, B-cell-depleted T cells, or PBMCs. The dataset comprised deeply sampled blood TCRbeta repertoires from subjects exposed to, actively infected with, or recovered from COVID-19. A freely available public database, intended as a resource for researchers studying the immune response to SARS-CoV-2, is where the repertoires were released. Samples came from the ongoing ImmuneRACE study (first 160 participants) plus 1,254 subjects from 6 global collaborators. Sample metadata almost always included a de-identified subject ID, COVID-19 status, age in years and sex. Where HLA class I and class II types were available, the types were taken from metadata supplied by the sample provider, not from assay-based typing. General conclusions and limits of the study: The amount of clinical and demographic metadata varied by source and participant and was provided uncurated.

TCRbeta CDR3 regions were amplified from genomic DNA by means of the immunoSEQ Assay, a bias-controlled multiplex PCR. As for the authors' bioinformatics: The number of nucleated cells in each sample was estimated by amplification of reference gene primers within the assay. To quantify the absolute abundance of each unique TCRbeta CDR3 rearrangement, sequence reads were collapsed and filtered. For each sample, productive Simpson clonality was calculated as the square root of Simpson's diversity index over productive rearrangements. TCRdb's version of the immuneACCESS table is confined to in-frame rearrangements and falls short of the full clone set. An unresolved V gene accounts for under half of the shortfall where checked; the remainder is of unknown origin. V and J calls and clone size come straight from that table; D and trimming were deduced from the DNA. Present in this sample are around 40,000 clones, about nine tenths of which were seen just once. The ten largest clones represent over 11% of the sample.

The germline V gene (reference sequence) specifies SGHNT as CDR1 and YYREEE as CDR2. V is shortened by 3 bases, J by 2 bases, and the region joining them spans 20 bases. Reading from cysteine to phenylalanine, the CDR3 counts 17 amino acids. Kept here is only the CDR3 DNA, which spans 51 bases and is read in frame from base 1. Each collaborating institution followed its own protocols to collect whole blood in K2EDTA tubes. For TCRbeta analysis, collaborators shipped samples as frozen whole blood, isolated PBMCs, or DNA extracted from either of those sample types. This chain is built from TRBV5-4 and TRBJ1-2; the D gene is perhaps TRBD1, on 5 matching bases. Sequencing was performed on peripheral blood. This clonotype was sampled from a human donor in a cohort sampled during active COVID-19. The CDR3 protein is CASSSGRDGGGNYGYTF. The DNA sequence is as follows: TGTGCCAGCAGCTCCGGGCGTGACGGGGGGGGGAACTATGGCTACACCTTC.